The 15 T cell receptor beta chains listed next were all sequenced from one sample in a study of Ad26.COV2.S vaccination and SARS-CoV-2 variants. Treatment defined: over 15 received Ad26.COV2.S at low or high dose, single or two shots; about five received placebo; per-sample allocation not given. The samples date from day 63 after the first vaccine or placebo injection. Libraries were prepared by immunoSEQ multiplex PCR; TCRdb keeps only in-frame clonotypes and omits some of them. The sample contains just over 350,000 clones, about 88% of which appear only once. The sample consisted of peripheral blood, taken in a trial of Ad26.COV2.S vaccine versus placebo. Receptors were obtained from a person between 18 and 65 years old who received the Ad26.COV2.S COVID-19 vaccine or a placebo.

This chain links TRBV6-4 with TRBJ2-3, with D perhaps TRBD1 (6 bases). CDR1 and CDR2 from the germline V gene are MRHNA and SNTAGT. The CDR3 consists of 13 residues. The V gene lost 3 bases and the J gene lost 2 bases, with 6 bases spanning the gap. CDR3 region: CASSEGATDTQYF. In DNA form, the CDR3 reads TGTGCCAGCAGTGAGGGGGCCACAGATACGCAGTATTTT.

The chain links TRBV20-1 to TRBJ1-1; no clear D gene. V shed 3 bases and J shed 1 base, with 6 bases lying between them. This CDR3 has 12 amino acids. Germline assignment: CDR1 DFQATT and CDR2 SNEGSKA (reference sequence). Here the CDR3 reads CSASKQNTEAFF. In DNA form, the CDR3 reads TGCAGTGCTAGTAAACAGAACACTGAAGCTTTCTTT.

The chain links TRBV6-1 to TRBJ2-7; 9 bases agree with TRBD1. The trim removed 3 bases at V and 4 bases at J, leaving 4 bases unmatched. The germline gives CDR1 MNHNS, CDR2 SASEGT. The CDR3 sequence is 14 residues long. CDR3 DNA: TGTGCCAGCAGTGAGGTGGGACAGGGTTACGAGCAGTACTTC. Its protein product is CASSEVGQGYEQYF.

The chain combines TRBV7-2 with TRBJ2-7; D ambiguous. Trimming removed 0 bases from V and 1 base from J, with 4 bases in between. The CDR3 sequence is 13 residues long. Germline-derived CDR1 and CDR2 are SGHTA and FQGNSA. The DNA for the CDR3 is TGTGCCAGCAGCTTAGCCAGATCCTACGAGCAGTACTTC. Its protein is CASSLARSYEQYF.

The chain recombines TRBV3-1 (or the pseudogene TRBV3-2) with TRBJ2-2; 10 nucleotides match TRBD2. The CDR3 is 15 amino acids. After removal of 6 bases from V and 6 bases from J, the junction contained 7 bases not matched to a gene. Germline CDR1 LGHDT, CDR2 YNNKEL (reference sequence). The DNA of the CDR3 is TGTGCCAGCAGAAACAGCGGGGGGGGCGCCGGGGAGCTGTTTTTT. Its protein product is CASRNSGGGAGELFF.

The chain combines TRBV10-3 with TRBJ2-7; D ambiguous. The ends were cut back, 2 bases at V and 5 bases at J, with 4 bases in the middle. Germline V gene sequence: CDR1 ENHRY, CDR2 SYGVKD. This CDR3 comprises 11 residues. The CDR3 DNA reads as TGTGCCATCAGTGAGGGTGACGAGCAGTACTTC. Translated, it gives CAISEGDEQYF.

V is TRBV5-5 and J is TRBJ1-6; TRBD1 matches at 7 bases. V shed 3 bases and J 5 bases; nucleotides not matched to a gene: 2. Looked up from germline, CDR1 is SGHKS and CDR2 is YYEKEE (reference sequence). The CDR3 length is 14 residues. The chain's CDR3 is CASSWDSHNSPLHF. CDR3 coding DNA: TGTGCCAGCAGCTGGGACAGCCATAATTCACCCCTCCACTTT.

This chain connects TRBV5-1 to TRBJ2-3, with 7 bases that match TRBD1. Germline CDR1 and CDR2: SGHRS and YFSETQ. The CDR3 contains 14 residues. V trimming: 4 bases; J trimming: 4 bases; junction bases outside the gene matches: 6. The CDR3 loop is CASSIPQGSDTQYF. CDR3 DNA sequence: TGCGCCAGCAGCATCCCACAGGGGTCAGATACGCAGTATTTT.

V is TRBV11-2 and J is TRBJ2-5; D unclear. The germline CDR1 and CDR2 sequences are SGHAT and FQNNGV. V lost 4 bases and J lost 4, with 16 bases in between. This CDR3 has 15 residues. CDR3 residues: CASSWQVGVGETQYF. CDR3 DNA sequence: TGTGCCAGCAGCTGGCAGGTTGGGGTGGGAGAGACCCAGTACTTC. The full variable domain, completed using reference TRBV11-2 and TRBJ2-5, is EAGVAQSPRYKIIEKRQSVAFWCNPISGHATLYWYQQILGQGPKLLIQFQNNGVVDDSQLPKDRFSAERLKGVDSTLKIQPAKLEDSAVYLCASSWQVGVGETQYFGPGTRLLVL.

This clone appeared a single time. The genes are TRBV10-3 and TRBJ2-1, with a possible D match to TRBD1 (6 bases). Germline CDR1 is ENHRY and CDR2 is SYGVKD. The CDR3 contains 17 residues. V gave up 6 bases and J gave up 0 bases, with 18 bases separating them. The CDR3 DNA sequence: TGTGCCATCAGCGTGCGACAGGACTTAAGCTCCTACAATGAGCAGTTCTTC. It specifies CAISVRQDLSSYNEQFF.

The chain combines TRBV18 with TRBJ2-2; D perhaps matches TRBD1 (5 bases). This CDR3 is built from 16 residues. Trimming stripped 3 bases from V and 0 bases from J, with 11 bases between. Germline CDR1 reads KGHSH; CDR2 reads LQKENI. CDR3 nucleotide sequence: TGTGCCAGCTCACCCCTAGACAGTGCGAACACCGGGGAGCTGTTTTTT. It is translated as CASSPLDSANTGELFF.

The chain couples TRBV9 to TRBJ2-4; tentatively, D is TRBD1 (7 bases). This CDR3 contains 17 residues. Germline V lookup: CDR1 SGDLS, CDR2 YYNGEE. The ends were cut back, 4 bases at V and 7 bases at J, with 24 bases in the middle. The CDR3 coding sequence is TGTGCCAGCAGCCCCCGCTCCAGGGGGGCGGGTGGTAACATTCAGTACTTC. Protein product: CASSPRSRGAGGNIQYF.

CDR3 amino acids: CARSSRQGGNEKLFF. In DNA form, the CDR3 reads TGTGCCAGAAGCTCGAGACAGGGAGGAAACGAAAAACTGTTTTTT. The chain joins TRBV5-3 to TRBJ1-4; 7 bases align to TRBD1. TRBV5-3 is sorted into the ORF group, with uncertain function. The V gene end was trimmed by 3 bases and the J gene end by 8 bases; junction bases not matched to a gene: 10. This CDR3 has 15 residues.

This clone was seen a handful of times. As DNA, the CDR3 is TGCGCCAGCAGCAAGGACAGGGGAGATTATGGCTACACCTTC. Translated, it gives CASSKDRGDYGYTF. The chain is built from TRBV10-1 and TRBJ1-2, with TRBD1 matching over 9 bases. The V gene's germline CDR1 is WNHNN and CDR2 SYGVQD (reference sequence). V lost 6 bases, J lost 5 bases, and 7 bases stayed unmatched. The CDR3 extends over 14 amino acids.

The V gene is TRBV15, the J gene TRBJ1-4; D ambiguous. The V gene lost 0 bases and the J gene lost 7 bases, with 15 bases spanning the gap. Germline lookup yields CDR1 LNHNV and CDR2 YYDKDF (reference sequence). This CDR3 comprises 16 residues. CDR3 loop: CATSRESGRTAEKLFF. CDR3 bases: TGTGCCACCAGCAGAGAGTCGGGCAGAACGGCTGAAAAACTGTTTTTT.